This T cell receptor (beta chain) came from a study of T-cell memory formation after mild COVID-19. The study's findings and limits: That cross-reactive memory joined was suggested by some responding clones appearing in pre-infection memory. Mainly in CM and EM were contracting CD4+ clones; CD8+ were in EMRA. The authors did not confirm SARS-CoV-2 specificity of second-wave clones peaking day 37. Clones that contracted from day 15 to 85 had balanced CD4/CD8; later expanders were CD4+ biased.

For this clonotype: Its antigen is unknown.

MiXCR, run by TCRdb on the 5' RACE reads, gives a single entry per CDR3 protein. The sample has approximately 300,000 distinct CDR3 sequences, more than 15% seen once. V was pared by 1 base and J by 6 bases, with 0 bases of the junction left unmatched. Per the germline V gene, CDR1 is LGHNA and CDR2 is YSLEER. The CDR3 covers 14 residues. The V call is TRBV4-3, the J call TRBJ2-3; 11 bases agree with TRBD1. Sequencing was carried out using PBMCs or a T cell subset sorted from them (not recorded which). The clonotype comes from a man younger than 35 who had mild COVID-19 (a few samples of this study predate the infection). Cell type and time point are not known. The CDR3 reads CASSQGTGGDTQYF. CDR3 DNA sequence: TGCGCCAGCAGCCAAGGGACAGGGGGCGATACGCAGTATTTT.